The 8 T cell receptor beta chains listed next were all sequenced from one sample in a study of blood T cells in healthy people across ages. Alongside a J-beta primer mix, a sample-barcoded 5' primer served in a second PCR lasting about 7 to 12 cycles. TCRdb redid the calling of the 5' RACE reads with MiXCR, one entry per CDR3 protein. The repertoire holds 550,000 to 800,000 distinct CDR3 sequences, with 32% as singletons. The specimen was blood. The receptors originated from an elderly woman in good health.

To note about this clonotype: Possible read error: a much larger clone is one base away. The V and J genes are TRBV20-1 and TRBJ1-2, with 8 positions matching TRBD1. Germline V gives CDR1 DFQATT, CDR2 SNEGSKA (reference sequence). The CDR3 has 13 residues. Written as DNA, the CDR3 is TGCAGTGCTAGAGTCCACAGGGGGTATGGCAACACCTTC. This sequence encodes CSARVHRGYGNTF.

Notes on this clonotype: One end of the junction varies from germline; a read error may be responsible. This chain's CDR3 is CASSQAVRGNAEAFF. DNA for the CDR3: TGCGCCAGTAGCCAAGCCGTCCGGGGGAACGCTGAAGCTTTCTTT. V gene TRBV4-3 combines with J gene TRBJ1-1, with D perhaps TRBD1 (5 bases). Germline CDR1 reads LGHNA; CDR2 reads YSLEER. CDR3 size: 15 residues.

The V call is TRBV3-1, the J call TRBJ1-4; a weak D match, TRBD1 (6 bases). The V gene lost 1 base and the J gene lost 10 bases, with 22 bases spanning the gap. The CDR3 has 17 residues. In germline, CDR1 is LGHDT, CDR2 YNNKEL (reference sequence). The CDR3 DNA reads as TGTGCCAGCAGCCAAGGCTACAGGGCTTCAGGCGGGGGAAAACTGTTTTTT. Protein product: CASSQGYRASGGGKLFF. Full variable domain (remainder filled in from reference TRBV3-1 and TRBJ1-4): DTAVSQTPKYLVTQMGNDKSIKCEQNLGHDTMYWYKQDSKKFLKIMFSYNNKELIINETVPNRFSPKSPDKAHLNLHINSLELGDSAVYFCASSQGYRASGGGKLFFGSGTQLSVL.

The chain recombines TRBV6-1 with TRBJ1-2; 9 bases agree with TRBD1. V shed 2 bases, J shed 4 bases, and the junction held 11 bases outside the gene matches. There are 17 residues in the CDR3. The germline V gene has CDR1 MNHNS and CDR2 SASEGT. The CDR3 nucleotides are TGTGCCAGCAGTGAAACCCCCTCCGGGACAGGGAGCTATGGCTACACCTTC. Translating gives CASSETPSGTGSYGYTF.

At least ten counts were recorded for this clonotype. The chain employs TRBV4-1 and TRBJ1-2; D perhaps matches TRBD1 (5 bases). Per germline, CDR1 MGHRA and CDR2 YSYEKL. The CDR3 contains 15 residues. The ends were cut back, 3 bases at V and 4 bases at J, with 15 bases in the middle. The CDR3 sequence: CASSQAGLRGYGYTF. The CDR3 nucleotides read TGCGCCAGCAGCCAGGCCGGACTGAGGGGCTATGGCTACACCTTC.

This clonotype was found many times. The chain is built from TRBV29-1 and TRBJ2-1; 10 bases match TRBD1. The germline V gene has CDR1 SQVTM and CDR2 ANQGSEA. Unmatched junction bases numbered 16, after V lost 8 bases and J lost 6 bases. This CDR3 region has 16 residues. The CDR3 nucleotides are TGCAGCTCGAATCCTCCAGGGACAGGGGCCACCAATGAGCAGTTCTTC. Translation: CSSNPPGTGATNEQFF.

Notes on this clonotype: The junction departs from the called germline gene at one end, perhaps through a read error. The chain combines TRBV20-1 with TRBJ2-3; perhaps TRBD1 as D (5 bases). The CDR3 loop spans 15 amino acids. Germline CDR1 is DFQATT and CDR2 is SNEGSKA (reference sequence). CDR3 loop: CSAGDRRQTTDTQYF. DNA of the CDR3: TGCAGTGCTGGAGATCGACGACAGACCACAGATACGCAGTATTTT.

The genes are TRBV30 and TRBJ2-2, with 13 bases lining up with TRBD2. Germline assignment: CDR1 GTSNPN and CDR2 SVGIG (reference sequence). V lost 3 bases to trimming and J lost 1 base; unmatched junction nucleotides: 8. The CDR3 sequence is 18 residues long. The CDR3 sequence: CAWRIRGLAGKNTGELFF. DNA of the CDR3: TGTGCCTGGAGGATACGGGGACTAGCGGGGAAGAACACCGGGGAGCTGTTTTTT.